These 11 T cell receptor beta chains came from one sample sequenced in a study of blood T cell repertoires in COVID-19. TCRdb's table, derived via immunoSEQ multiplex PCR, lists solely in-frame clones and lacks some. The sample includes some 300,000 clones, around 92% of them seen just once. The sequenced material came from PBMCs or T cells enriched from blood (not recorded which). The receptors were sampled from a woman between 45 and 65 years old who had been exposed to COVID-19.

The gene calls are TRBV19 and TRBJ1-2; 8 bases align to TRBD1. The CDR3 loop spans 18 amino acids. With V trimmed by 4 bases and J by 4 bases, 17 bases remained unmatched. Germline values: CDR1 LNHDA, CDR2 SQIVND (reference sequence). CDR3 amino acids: CASSTRGRGPPSLYGYTF. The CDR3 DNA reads TGTGCCAGTAGTACTCGGGGCAGGGGGCCCCCTTCACTCTATGGCTACACCTTC. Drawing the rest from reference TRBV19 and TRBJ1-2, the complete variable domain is DGGITQSPKYLFRKEGQNVTLSCEQNLNHDAMYWYRQDPGQGLRLIYYSQIVNDFQKGDIAEGYSVSREKKESFPLTVTSAQKNPTAFYLCASSTRGRGPPSLYGYTFGSGTRLTVV.

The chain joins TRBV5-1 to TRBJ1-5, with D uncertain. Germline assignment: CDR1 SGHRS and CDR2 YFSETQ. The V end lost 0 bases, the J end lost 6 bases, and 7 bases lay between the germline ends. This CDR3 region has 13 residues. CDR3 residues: CASSLGVGQPQHF. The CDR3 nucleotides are TGCGCCAGCAGCTTGGGCGTTGGTCAGCCCCAGCATTTT.

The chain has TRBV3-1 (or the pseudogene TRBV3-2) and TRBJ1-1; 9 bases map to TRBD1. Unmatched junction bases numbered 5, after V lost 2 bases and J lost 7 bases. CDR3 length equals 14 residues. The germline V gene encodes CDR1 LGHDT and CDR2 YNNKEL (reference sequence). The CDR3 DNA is TGTGCCAGCAGCCAACGGGACAGGGAGGTTGAAGCTTTCTTT. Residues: CASSQRDREVEAFF.

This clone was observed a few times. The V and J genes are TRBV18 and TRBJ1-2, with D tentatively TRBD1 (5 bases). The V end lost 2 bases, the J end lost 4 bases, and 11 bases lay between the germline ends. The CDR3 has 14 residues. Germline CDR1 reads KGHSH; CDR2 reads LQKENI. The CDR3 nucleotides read TGTGCCAGCTCACCAGGCAGGGAGGCCTATGGCTACACCTTC. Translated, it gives CASSPGREAYGYTF.

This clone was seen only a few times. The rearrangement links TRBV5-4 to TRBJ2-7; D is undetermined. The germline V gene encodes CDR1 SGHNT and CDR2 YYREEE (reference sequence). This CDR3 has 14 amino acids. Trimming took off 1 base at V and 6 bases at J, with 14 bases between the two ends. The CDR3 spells CASSLPPTDSEQYF. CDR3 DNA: TGTGCCAGCAGCTTGCCCCCCACCGATAGCGAGCAGTACTTC.

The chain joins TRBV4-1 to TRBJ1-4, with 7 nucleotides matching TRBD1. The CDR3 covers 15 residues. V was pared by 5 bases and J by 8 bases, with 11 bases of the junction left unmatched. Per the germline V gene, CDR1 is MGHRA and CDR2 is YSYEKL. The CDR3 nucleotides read TGCGCCAGCAGCAGACCGGCGACAGGGAGGGAAAAACTGTTTTTT. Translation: CASSRPATGREKLFF.

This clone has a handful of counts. The CDR3 region is CASSQSSGIGNQPQHF. The CDR3 nucleotides read TGCGCCAGCAGTCAATCTTCAGGTATTGGCAATCAGCCCCAGCATTTT. The V call is TRBV23-1, the J call TRBJ1-5; D gene ambiguous. TRBV23-1 is noted as an ORF with a role that remains uncertain. Between the trimmed V and J ends, which lost 0 bases and 2 bases, there was a span of 11 bases. The CDR3 is 16 amino acids.

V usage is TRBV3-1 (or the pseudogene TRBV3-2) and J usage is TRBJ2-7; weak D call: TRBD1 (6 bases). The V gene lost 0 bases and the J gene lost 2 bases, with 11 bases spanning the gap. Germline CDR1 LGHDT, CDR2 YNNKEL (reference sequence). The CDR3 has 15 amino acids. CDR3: CASSQDASGAYEQYF. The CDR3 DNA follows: TGTGCCAGCAGCCAAGATGCGTCAGGGGCCTACGAGCAGTACTTC.

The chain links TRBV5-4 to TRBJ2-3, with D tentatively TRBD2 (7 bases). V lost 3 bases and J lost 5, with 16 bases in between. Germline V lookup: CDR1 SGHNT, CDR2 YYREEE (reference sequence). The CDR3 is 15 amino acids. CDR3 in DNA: TGTGCCAGCAGCTGGAAGGGGGGGGCCAGAGATACGCAGTATTTT. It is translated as CASSWKGGARDTQYF.

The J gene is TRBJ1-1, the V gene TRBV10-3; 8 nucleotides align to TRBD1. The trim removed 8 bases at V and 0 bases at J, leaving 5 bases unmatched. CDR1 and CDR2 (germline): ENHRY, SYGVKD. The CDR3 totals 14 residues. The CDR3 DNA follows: TGTGCCATCCGTAGACAGGGGTTGAACACTGAAGCTTTCTTT. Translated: CAIRRQGLNTEAFF.

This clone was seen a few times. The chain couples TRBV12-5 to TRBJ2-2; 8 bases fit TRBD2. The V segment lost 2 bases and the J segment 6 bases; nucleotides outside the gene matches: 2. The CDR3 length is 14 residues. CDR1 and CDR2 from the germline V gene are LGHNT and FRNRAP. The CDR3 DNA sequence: TGTGCTAGTGGTTTGATCGGGGGGGCCGGGGAGCTGTTTTTT. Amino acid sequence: CASGLIGGAGELFF.